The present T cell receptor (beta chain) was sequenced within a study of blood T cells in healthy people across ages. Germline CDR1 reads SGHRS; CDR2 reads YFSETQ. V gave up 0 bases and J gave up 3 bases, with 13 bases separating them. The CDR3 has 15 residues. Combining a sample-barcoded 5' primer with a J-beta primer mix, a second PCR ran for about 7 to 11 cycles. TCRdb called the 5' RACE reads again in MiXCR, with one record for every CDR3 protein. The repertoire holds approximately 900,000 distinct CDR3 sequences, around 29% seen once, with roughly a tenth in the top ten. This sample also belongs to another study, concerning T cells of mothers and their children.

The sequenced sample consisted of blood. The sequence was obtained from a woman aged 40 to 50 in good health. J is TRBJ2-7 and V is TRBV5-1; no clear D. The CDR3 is CASSLAVIGSYEQYF. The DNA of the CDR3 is TGCGCCAGCAGCTTGGCGGTAATCGGCAGCTACGAGCAGTACTTC. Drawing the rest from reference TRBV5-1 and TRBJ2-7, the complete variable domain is KAGVTQTPRYLIKTRGQQVTLSCSPISGHRSVSWYQQTPGQGLQFLFEYFSETQRNKGNFPGRFSGRQFSNSRSEMNVSTLELGDSALYLCASSLAVIGSYEQYFGPGTRLTVT.